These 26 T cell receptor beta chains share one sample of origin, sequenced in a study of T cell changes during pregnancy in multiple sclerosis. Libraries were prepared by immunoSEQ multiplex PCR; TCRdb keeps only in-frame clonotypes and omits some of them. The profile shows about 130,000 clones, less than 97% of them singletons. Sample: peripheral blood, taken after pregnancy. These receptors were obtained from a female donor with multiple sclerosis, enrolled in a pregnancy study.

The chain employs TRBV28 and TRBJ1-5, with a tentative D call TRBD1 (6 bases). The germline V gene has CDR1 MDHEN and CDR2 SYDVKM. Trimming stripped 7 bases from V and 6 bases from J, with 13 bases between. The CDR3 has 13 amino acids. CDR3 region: CASKVEGVQPQHF. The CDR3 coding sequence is TGTGCCAGCAAAGTCGAGGGGGTTCAGCCCCAGCATTTT. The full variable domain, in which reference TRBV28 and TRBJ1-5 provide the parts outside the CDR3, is DVKVTQSSRYLVKRTGEKVFLECVQDMDHENMFWYRQDPGLGLRLIYFSYDVKMKEKGDIPEGYSVSREKKERFSLILESASTNQTSMYLCASKVEGVQPQHFGDGTRLSIL.

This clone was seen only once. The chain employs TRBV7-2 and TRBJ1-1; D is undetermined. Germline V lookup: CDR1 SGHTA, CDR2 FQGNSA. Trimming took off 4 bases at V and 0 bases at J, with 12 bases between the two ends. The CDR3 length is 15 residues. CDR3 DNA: TGTGCCAGCAGCTCAGTACAGCCATTGAACACTGAAGCTTTCTTT. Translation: CASSSVQPLNTEAFF.

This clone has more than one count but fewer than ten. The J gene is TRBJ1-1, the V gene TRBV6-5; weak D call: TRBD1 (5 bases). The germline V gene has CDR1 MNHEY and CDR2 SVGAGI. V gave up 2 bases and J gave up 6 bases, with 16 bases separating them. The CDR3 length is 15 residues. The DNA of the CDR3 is TGTGCCAGCAGTTACGCACAGGAGCTAGGGTCTGAAGCTTTCTTT. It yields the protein CASSYAQELGSEAFF.

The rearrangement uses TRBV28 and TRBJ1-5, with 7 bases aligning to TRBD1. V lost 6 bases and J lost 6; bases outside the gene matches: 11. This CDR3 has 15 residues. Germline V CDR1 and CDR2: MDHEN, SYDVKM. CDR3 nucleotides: TGTGCCAGCAGCTCTACAGGACAGGCAATTCAGCCCCAGCATTTT. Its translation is CASSSTGQAIQPQHF. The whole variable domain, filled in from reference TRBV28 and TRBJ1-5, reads DVKVTQSSRYLVKRTGEKVFLECVQDMDHENMFWYRQDPGLGLRLIYFSYDVKMKEKGDIPEGYSVSREKKERFSLILESASTNQTSMYLCASSSTGQAIQPQHFGDGTRLSIL.

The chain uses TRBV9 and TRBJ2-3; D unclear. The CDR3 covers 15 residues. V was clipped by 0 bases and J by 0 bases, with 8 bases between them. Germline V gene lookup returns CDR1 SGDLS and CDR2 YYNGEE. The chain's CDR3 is CASSVGGISTDTQYF. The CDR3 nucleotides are TGTGCCAGCAGCGTAGGAGGAATTAGCACAGATACGCAGTATTTT.

This chain's CDR3 is CASSQHGLADIWNEQFF. CDR3 coding DNA: TGCGCCAGCAGCCAACACGGACTAGCAGACATCTGGAATGAGCAGTTCTTC. The genes are TRBV4-1 and TRBJ2-1; 8 positions match TRBD2. This CDR3 has 17 amino acids. V trimming: 2 bases; J trimming: 7 bases; junction bases outside the gene matches: 13. Germline assignment: CDR1 MGHRA and CDR2 YSYEKL.

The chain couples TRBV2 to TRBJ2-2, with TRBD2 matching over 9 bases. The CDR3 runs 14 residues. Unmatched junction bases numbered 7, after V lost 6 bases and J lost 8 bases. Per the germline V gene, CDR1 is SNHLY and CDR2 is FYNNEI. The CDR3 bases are TGTGCCAGCAGGACACTAGCGGGCCGAGGGGAGCTGTTTTTT. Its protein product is CASRTLAGRGELFF.

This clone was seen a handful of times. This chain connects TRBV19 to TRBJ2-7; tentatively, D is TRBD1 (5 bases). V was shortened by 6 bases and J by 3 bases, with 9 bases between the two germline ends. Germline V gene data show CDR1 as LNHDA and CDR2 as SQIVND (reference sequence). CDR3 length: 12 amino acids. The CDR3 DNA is TGTGCCAGTAGGGGGCCCGTCTACGAGCAGTACTTC. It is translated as CASRGPVYEQYF.

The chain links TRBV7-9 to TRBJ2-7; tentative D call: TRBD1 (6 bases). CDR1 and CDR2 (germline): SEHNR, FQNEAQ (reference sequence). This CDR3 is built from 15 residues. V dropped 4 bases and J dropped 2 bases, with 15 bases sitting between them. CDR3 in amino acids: CASSSYRDNPYEQYF. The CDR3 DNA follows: TGTGCCAGCAGCTCTTACCGGGACAACCCCTACGAGCAGTACTTC.

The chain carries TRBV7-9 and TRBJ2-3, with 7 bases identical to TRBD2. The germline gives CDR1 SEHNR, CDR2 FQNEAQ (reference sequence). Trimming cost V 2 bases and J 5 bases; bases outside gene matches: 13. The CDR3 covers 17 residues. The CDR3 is CASSLLSLAGARDTQYF. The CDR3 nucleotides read TGTGCCAGCAGCTTATTAAGTTTGGCGGGAGCCCGAGATACGCAGTATTTT.

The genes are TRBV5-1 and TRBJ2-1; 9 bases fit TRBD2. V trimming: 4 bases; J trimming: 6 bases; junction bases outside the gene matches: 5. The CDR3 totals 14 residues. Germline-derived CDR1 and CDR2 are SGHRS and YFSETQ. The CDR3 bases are TGCGCCAGCAGCCGGACTAGCGCAGCCAATGAGCAGTTCTTC. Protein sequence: CASSRTSAANEQFF.

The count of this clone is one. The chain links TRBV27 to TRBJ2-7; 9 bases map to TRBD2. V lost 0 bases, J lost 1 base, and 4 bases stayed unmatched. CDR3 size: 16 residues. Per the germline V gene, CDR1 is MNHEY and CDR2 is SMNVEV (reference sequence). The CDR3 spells CASSLSRLADSYEQYF. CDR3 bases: TGTGCCAGCAGTTTATCGCGACTAGCGGATTCCTACGAGCAGTACTTC.

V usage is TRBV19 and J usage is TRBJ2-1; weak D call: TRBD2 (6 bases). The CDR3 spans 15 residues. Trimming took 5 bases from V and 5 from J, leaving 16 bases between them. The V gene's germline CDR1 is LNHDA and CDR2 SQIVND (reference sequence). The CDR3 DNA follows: TGTGCCAGTAGTCCCGTAGCGGCCCTTGACAATGAGCAGTTCTTC. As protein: CASSPVAALDNEQFF.

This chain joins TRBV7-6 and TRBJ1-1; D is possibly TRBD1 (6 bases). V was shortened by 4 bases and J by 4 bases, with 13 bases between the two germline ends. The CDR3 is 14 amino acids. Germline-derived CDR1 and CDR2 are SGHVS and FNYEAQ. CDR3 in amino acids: CASSSLGGATEAFF. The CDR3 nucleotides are TGTGCCAGCAGCTCCTTGGGGGGGGCCACTGAAGCTTTCTTT.

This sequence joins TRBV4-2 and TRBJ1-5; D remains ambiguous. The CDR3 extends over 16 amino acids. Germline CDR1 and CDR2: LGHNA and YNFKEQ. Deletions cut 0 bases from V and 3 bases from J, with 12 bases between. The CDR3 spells CASSQEYGELNQPQHF. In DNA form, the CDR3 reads TGTGCCAGCAGCCAAGAGTATGGAGAACTCAATCAGCCCCAGCATTTT.

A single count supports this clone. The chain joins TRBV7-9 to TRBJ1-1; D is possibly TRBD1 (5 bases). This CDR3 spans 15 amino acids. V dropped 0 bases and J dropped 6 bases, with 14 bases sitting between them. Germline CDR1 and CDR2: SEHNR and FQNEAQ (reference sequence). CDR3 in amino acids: CASSLASGRVPEAFF. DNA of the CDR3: TGTGCCAGCAGCTTAGCTTCGGGCAGGGTGCCTGAAGCTTTCTTT.

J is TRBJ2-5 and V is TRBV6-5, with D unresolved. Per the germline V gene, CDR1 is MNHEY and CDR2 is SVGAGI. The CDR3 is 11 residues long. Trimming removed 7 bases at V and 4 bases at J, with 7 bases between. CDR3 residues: CASTAGETQYF. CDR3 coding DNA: TGTGCCAGCACCGCCGGAGAGACCCAGTACTTC.

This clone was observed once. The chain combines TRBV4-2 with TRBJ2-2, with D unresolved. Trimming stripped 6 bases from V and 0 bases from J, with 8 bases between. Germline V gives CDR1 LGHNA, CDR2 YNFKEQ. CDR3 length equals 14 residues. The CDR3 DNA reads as TGTGCCAGCAGACGTAGTGCGAACACCGGGGAGCTGTTTTTT. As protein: CASRRSANTGELFF.

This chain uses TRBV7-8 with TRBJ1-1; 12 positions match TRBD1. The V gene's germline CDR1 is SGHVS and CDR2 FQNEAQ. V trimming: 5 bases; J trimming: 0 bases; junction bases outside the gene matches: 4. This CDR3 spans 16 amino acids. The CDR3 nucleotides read TGTGCCAGCAGCGAAGGGGACAGGGGGCTGAACACTGAAGCTTTCTTT. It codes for CASSEGDRGLNTEAFF.

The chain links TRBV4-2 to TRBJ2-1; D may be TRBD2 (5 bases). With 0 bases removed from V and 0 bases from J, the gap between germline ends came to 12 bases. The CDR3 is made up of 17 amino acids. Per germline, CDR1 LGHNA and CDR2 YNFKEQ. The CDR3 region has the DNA TGTGCCAGCAGCCAAGATGATCGGGATATCTCCTACAATGAGCAGTTCTTC. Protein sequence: CASSQDDRDISYNEQFF.

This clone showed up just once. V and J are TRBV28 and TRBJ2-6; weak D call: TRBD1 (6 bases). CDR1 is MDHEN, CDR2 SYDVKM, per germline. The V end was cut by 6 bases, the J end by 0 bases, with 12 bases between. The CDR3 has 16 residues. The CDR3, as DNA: TGTGCCAGCAGCCCAATGGGGGCCTCTGGGGCCAACGTCCTGACTTTC. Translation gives CASSPMGASGANVLTF.

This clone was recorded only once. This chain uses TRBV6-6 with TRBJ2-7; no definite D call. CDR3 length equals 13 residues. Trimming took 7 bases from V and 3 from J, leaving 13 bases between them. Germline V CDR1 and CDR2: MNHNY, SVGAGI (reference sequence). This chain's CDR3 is CASTPGSRYEQYF. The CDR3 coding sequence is TGTGCCAGCACCCCAGGATCGCGCTACGAGCAGTACTTC.

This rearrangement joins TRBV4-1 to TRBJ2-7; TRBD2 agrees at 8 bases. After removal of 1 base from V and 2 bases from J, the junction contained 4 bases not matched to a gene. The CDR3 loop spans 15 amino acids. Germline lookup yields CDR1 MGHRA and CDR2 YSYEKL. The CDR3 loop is CASSQGFGGAYEQYF. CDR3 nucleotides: TGCGCCAGCAGCCAAGGCTTCGGGGGGGCCTACGAGCAGTACTTC.

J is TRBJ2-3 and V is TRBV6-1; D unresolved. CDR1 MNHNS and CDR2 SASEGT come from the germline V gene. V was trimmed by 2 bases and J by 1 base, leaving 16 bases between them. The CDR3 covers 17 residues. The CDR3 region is CASSEWALGRGTDTQYF. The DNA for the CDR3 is TGTGCCAGCAGTGAATGGGCGTTGGGTCGCGGCACAGATACGCAGTATTTT.

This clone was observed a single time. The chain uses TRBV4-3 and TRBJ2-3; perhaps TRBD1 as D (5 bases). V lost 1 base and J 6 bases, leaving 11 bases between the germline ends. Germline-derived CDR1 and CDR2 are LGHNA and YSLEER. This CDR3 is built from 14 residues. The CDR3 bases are TGCGCCAGCAGCCAAGGGGGCCTTCTGGATACGCAGTATTTT. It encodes CASSQGGLLDTQYF.

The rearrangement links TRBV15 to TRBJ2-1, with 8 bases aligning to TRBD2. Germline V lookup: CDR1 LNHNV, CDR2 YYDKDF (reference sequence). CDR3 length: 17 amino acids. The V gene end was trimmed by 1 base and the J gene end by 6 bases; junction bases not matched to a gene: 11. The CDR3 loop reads CATSRAPSGRWGNEQFF. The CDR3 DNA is TGTGCCACCAGCAGAGCCCCCAGCGGGAGATGGGGCAATGAGCAGTTCTTC.